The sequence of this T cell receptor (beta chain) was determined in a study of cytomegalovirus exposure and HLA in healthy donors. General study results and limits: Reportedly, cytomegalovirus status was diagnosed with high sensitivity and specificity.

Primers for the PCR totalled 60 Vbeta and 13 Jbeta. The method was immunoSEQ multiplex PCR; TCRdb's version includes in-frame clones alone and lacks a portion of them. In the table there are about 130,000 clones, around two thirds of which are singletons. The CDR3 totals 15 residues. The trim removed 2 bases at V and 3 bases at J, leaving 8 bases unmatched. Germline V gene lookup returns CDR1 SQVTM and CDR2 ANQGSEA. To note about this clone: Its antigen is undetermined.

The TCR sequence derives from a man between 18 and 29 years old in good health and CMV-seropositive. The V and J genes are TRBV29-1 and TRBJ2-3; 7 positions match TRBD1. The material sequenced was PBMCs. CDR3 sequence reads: CSVELGRQGTDTQYF. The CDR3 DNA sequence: TGCAGCGTTGAATTGGGGAGACAGGGAACAGATACGCAGTATTTT.